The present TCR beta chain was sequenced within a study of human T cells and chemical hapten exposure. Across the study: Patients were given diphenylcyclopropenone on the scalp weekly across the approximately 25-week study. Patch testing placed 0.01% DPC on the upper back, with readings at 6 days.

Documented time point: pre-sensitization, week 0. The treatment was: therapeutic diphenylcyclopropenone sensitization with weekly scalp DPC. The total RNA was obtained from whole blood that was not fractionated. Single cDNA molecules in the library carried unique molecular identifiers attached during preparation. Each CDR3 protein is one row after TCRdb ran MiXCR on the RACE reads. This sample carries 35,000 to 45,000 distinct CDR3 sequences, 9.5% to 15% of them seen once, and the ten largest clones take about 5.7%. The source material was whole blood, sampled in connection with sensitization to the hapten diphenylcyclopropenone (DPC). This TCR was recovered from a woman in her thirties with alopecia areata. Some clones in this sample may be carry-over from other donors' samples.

The CDR3 sequence is CASSYKTVSPPGANVLTF. The CDR3 bases are TGTGCCAGCAGTTACAAGACAGTGAGCCCACCTGGGGCCAACGTCCTGACTTTC. The genes are TRBV6-5 and TRBJ2-6, with D possibly being TRBD1 (5 bases). The V and J ends lost 2 bases and 2 bases respectively, with 16 bases between them. The CDR3 sequence is 18 residues long. In germline, CDR1 is MNHEY, CDR2 SVGAGI.